The 8 T cell receptor beta chains in this list originate from one sample, sequenced in a study of identical twins. TCRdb passed the 5' RACE reads through MiXCR, listing each CDR3 protein once. The table records 550,000 to 800,000 distinct CDR3 sequences, under 8.5% of them present only once. The sample was also reused in another study, on yellow fever vaccine responses in identical twins.

The sample comprised PBMCs. Receptors originate from a woman aged 18-35 years in good health.

The gene calls are TRBV4-2 and TRBJ2-3; possible D gene TRBD2, 6 bases. The germline gives CDR1 LGHNA, CDR2 YNFKEQ. V was cut by 0 bases and J by 9 bases, with 7 bases left in between. This CDR3 spans 12 amino acids. The CDR3 region is CASSQEGRTQYF. Here the CDR3 DNA reads TGTGCCAGCAGCCAAGAGGGGAGGACGCAGTATTTT.

V gene TRBV9 combines with J gene TRBJ2-1; 9 nucleotides align to TRBD2. Germline V lookup: CDR1 SGDLS, CDR2 YYNGEE. The CDR3 length is 18 residues. J gave up 6 bases and V 5 bases, and 18 bases lay outside the gene matches. CDR3 residues: CASRPPSGMAREPNEQFF. CDR3 DNA: TGTGCCAGCAGGCCACCTAGCGGGATGGCCCGAGAGCCCAATGAGCAGTTCTTC.

This chain uses TRBV12-3 or TRBV12-4 with TRBJ2-3; 13 bases are a match to TRBD2. The CDR3 contains 19 residues. Germline trimming cut 8 bases from V and 2 bases from J; bases unmatched to any gene: 16. DNA of the CDR3: TGTGCCAGCCATAGGACCTCCTCCGGGACTAGCGGGGCCACAGATACGCAGTATTTT. Its protein product is CASHRTSSGTSGATDTQYF.

This clonotype showed up just a few times. The CDR3 sequence: CSARKGSGFGGELFF. In nucleotides, the CDR3 is TGCAGTGCTAGAAAGGGTAGCGGGTTTGGCGGGGAGCTGTTTTTT. The chain employs TRBV20-1 and TRBJ2-2; 7 bases match TRBD2. The CDR3 extends over 15 amino acids. Germline-derived CDR1 and CDR2 are DFQATT and SNEGSKA (reference sequence). V gave up 2 bases and J gave up 7 bases; unmatched junction bases: 10.

This clonotype was observed many times. The CDR3 here is CASSNQGAPHQPQHF. In nucleotides, the CDR3 is TGTGCCAGCTCAAATCAAGGGGCCCCCCACCAGCCCCAGCATTTT. V usage is TRBV18 and J usage is TRBJ1-5, with D perhaps matching TRBD1 (5 bases). V was cut by 5 bases and J by 7 bases, with 18 bases left in between. The CDR3 spans 15 residues. The V gene's germline CDR1 is KGHSH and CDR2 LQKENI. The entire variable domain, with the rest obtained from reference TRBV18 and TRBJ1-5, is as follows: NAGVMQNPRHLVRRRGQEARLRCSPMKGHSHVYWYRQLPEEGLKFMVYLQKENIIDESGMPKERFSAEFPKEGPSILRIQQVVRGDSAAYFCASSNQGAPHQPQHFGDGTRLSIL.

This clonotype was recorded many times. V is TRBV3-1 and J is TRBJ2-3; 8 bases are shared with TRBD2. CDR1 and CDR2 from the germline V gene are LGHDT and YNNKEL (reference sequence). J lost 2 bases, V lost 3 bases, and 7 bases had no gene match. This CDR3 is 16 amino acids long. The CDR3 bases are TGTGCCAGCAGCCAGGAGCGGGAGTTCTACACAGATACGCAGTATTTT. Its protein is CASSQEREFYTDTQYF.

The genes are TRBV19 and TRBJ2-1; TRBD2 agrees at 13 bases. Germline CDR1 and CDR2: LNHDA and SQIVND (reference sequence). With 3 bases clipped from V and 0 bases from J, the junction kept 2 bases outside the gene matches. This CDR3 comprises 17 residues. Written as DNA, the CDR3 is TGTGCCAGTAGTATGGGACTAGCGGGGAGCTCCTACAATGAGCAGTTCTTC. Translating it yields CASSMGLAGSSYNEQFF.

This clonotype has a count of ten or more. V usage is TRBV7-9 and J usage is TRBJ2-1; 10 bases align to TRBD2. The trim removed 5 bases at V and 4 bases at J, leaving 11 bases unmatched. This CDR3 region has 17 residues. Per germline, CDR1 SEHNR and CDR2 FQNEAQ (reference sequence). The CDR3 sequence: CASSLLLSTSGYNEQFF. As DNA, the CDR3 is TGTGCCAGCAGCCTCCTTCTATCGACTAGCGGGTACAATGAGCAGTTCTTC.